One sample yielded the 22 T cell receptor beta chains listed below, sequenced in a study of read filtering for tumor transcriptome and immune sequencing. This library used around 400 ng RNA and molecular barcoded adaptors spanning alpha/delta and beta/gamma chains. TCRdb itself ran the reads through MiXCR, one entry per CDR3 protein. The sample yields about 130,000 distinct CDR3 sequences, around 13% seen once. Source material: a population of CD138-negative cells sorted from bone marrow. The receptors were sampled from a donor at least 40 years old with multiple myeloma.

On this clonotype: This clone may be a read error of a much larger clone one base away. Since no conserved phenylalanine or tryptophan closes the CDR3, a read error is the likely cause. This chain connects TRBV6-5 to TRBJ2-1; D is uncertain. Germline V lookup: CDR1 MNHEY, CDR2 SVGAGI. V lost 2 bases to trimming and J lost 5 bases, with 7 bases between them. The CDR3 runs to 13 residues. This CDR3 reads CASSYKGNNEQFL. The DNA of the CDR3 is TGTGCCAGCAGTTACAAAGGAAACAATGAGCAGTTCCTC.

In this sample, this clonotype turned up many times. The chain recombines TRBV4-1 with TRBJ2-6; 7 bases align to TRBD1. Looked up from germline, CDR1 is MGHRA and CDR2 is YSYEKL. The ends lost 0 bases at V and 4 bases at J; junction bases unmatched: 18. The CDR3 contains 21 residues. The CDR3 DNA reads TGCGCCAGCAGCCAAGATCTTTTCGTTACAGGGGCGACGTCAGGGGCCAACGTCCTGACTTTC. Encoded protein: CASSQDLFVTGATSGANVLTF.

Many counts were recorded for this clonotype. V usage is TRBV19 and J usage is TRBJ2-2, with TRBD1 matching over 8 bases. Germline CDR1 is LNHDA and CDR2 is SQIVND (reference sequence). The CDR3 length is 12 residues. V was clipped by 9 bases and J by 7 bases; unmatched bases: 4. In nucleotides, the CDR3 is TGTGCCAGCGACAGGGGCGGCGGGGAGCTGTTTTTT. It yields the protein CASDRGGGELFF.

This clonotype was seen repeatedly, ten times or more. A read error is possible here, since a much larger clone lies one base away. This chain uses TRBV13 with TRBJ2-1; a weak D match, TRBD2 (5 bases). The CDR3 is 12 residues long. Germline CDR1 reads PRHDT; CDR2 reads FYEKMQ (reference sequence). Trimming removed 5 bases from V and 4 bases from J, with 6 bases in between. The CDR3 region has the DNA TGTGCCAGCAGCCGGACTTACAATGAGCAGTTCTTC. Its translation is CASSRTYNEQFF.

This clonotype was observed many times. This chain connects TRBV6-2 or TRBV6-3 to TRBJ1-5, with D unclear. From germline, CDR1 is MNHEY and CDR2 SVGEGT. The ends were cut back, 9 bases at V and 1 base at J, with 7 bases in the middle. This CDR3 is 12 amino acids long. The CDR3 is CASNDSNQPQHF. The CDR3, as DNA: TGTGCCAGTAATGACAGCAATCAGCCCCAGCATTTT.

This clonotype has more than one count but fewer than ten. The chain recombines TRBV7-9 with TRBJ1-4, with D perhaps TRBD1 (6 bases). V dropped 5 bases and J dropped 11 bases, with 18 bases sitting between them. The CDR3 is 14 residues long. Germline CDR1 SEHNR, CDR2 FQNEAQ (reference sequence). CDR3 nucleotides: TGTGCCAGCAGCCCCGGTGGGGGCGCGGATAAACTGTTTTTT. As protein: CASSPGGGADKLFF. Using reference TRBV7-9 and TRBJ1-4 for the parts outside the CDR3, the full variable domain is DTGVSQNPRHKITKRGQNVTFRCDPISEHNRLYWYRQTLGQGPEFLTYFQNEAQLEKSRLLSDRFSAERPKGSFSTLEIQRTEQGDSAMYLCASSPGGGADKLFFGSGTQLSVL.

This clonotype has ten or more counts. CDR3 sequence: CASSFTGDGADTQYF. CDR3 in DNA: TGCGCCAGCAGCTTCACGGGAGATGGTGCAGATACGCAGTATTTT. The chain recombines TRBV5-1 with TRBJ2-3; D possibly corresponds to TRBD2 (6 bases). The V gene's germline CDR1 is SGHRS and CDR2 YFSETQ. Trimming shortened V by 2 bases and J by 4 bases, and 14 bases separated the two germline ends. This CDR3 has 15 residues.

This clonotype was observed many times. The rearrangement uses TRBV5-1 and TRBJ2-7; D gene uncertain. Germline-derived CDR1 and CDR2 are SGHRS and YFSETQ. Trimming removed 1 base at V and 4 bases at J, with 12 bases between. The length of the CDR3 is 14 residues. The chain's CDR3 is CASSLNPYHYEQYF. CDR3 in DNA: TGCGCCAGCAGCTTGAATCCCTACCATTACGAGCAGTACTTC. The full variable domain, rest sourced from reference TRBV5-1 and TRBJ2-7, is KAGVTQTPRYLIKTRGQQVTLSCSPISGHRSVSWYQQTPGQGLQFLFEYFSETQRNKGNFPGRFSGRQFSNSRSEMNVSTLELGDSALYLCASSLNPYHYEQYFGPGTRLTVT.

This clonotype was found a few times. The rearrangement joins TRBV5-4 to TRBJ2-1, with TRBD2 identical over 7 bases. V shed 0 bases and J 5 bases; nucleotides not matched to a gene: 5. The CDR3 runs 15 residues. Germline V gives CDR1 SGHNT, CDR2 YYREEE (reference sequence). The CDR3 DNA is TGTGCCAGCAGCTTGGATGGCGGGAGACACAATGAGCAGTTCTTC. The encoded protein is CASSLDGGRHNEQFF.

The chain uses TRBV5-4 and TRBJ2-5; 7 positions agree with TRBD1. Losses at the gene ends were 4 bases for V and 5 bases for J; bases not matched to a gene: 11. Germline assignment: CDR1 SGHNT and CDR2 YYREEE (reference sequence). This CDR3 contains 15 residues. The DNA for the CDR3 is TGTGCCAGCAGCCCGACAGGGATGAGTTTGGAGACCCAGTACTTC. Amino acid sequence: CASSPTGMSLETQYF.

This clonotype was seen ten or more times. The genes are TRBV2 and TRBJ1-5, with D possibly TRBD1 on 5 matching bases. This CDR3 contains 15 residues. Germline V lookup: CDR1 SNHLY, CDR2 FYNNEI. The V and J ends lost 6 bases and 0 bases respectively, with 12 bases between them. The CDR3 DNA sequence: TGTGCCAGCAGAGTTAGACAGCATAGCAATCAGCCCCAGCATTTT. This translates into CASRVRQHSNQPQHF.

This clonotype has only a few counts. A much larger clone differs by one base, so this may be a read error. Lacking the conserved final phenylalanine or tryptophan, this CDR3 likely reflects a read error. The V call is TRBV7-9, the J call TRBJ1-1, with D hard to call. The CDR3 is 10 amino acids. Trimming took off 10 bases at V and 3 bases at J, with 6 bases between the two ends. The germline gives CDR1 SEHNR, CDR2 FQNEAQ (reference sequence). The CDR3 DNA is TGTGCCACAACCGACACTGAAGCTTTCCTT. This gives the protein CATTDTEAFL.

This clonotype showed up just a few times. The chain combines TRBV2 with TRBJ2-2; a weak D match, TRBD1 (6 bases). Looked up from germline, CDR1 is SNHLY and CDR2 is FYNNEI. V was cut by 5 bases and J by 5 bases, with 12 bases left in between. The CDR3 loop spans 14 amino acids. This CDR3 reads CASSFQGTTGELFF. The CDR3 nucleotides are TGTGCCAGCAGTTTTCAAGGGACAACCGGGGAGCTGTTTTTT.

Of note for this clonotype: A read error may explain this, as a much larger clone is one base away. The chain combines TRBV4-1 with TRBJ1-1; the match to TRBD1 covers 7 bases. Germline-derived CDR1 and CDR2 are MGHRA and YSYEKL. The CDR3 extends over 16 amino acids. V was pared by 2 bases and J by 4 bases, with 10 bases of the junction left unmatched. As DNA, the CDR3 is TGCGCCAGCAGCCAAAGGGGGCGGACAGGCACCACTGAAGCTTTCTTT. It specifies CASSQRGRTGTTEAFF.

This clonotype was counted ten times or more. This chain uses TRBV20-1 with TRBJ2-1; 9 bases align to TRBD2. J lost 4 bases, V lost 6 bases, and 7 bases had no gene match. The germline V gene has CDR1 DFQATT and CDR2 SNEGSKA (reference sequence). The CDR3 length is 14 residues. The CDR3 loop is CSAKIAGVYNEQFF. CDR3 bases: TGCAGTGCCAAAATAGCGGGAGTATACAATGAGCAGTTCTTC.

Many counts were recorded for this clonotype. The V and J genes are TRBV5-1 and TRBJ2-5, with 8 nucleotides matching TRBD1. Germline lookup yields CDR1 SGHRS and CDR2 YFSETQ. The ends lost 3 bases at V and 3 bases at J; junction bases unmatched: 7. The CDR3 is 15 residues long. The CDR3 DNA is TGCGCCAGCAGCTCAGCTGGGACAGGAGAAGAGACCCAGTACTTC. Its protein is CASSSAGTGEETQYF.

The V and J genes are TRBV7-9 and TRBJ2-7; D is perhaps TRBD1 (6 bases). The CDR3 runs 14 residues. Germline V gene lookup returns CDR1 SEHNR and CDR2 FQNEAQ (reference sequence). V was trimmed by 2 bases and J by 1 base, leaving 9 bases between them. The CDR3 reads CASSLSGASYEQYF. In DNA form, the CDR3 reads TGTGCCAGCAGCTTATCAGGGGCATCCTACGAGCAGTACTTC. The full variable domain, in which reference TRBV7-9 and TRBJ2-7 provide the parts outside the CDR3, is DTGVSQNPRHKITKRGQNVTFRCDPISEHNRLYWYRQTLGQGPEFLTYFQNEAQLEKSRLLSDRFSAERPKGSFSTLEIQRTEQGDSAMYLCASSLSGASYEQYFGPGTRLTVT.

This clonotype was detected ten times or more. CDR3 sequence: CASSDGTGSVYEQYF. The CDR3 DNA sequence: TGCGCCAGCAGCGACGGGACAGGGTCGGTTTACGAGCAGTACTTC. The J gene is TRBJ2-7, the V gene TRBV5-1; 9 nucleotides agree with TRBD1. The CDR3 extends over 15 amino acids. V was pared by 4 bases and J by 4 bases, with 9 bases of the junction left unmatched. Germline V gene data show CDR1 as SGHRS and CDR2 as YFSETQ.

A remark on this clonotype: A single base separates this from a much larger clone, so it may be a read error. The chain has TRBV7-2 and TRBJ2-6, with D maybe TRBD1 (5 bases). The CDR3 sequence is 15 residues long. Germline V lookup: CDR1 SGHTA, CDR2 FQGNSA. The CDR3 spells CASRGRNSGANVRTF. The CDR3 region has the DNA TGTGCCAGCAGAGGACGGAACTCTGGGGCCAACGTCCGGACTTTC.

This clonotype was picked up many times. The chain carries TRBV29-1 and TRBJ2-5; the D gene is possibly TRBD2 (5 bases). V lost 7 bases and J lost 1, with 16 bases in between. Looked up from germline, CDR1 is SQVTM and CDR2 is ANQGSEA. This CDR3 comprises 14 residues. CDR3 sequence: CSGSGPSGQETQYF. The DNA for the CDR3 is TGCAGCGGAAGTGGACCCAGCGGCCAAGAGACCCAGTACTTC.

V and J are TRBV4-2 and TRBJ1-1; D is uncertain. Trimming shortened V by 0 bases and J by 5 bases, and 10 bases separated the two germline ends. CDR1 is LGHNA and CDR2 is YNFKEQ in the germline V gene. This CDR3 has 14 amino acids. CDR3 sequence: CASSQDLGRTEAFF. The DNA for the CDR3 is TGTGCCAGCAGCCAAGATCTGGGTCGGACTGAAGCTTTCTTT.

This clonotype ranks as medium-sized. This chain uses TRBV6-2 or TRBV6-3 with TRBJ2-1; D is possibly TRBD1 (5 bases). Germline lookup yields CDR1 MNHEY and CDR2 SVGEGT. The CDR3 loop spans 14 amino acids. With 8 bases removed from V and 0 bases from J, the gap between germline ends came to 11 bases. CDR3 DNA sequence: TGTGCCAGCGTCAGGGATAGCTCCTACAATGAGCAGTTCTTC. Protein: CASVRDSSYNEQFF.